These 18 T cell receptor beta chains were all obtained from the same sample, sequenced in a study of regulatory T cells in long-lasting Graves disease. Time point noted: persistent/refractory GD, antithyroid drugs over 5 years with positive TRAb. Scientists built the TCR library using RNA that was extracted from PBMCs. To make TCR beta libraries, researchers used iRepertoire HTBI primers and Arm-PCR of CDR3 regions. MiXCR, applied by TCRdb to the multiplex PCR reads, yields one record per CDR3 protein. Counted here are a few hundred thousand distinct CDR3 sequences, around 20% occurring once; the ten biggest clones make up just over 55%. The sequencing used peripheral blood mononuclear cells (PBMCs), collected when the disease was refractory, from a patient treated with antithyroid drugs. These receptors came from a female donor with Graves disease.

The rearrangement uses TRBV29-1 and TRBJ2-7; either TRBD1 or TRBD2 may supply D (5 bases each). Germline V CDR1 and CDR2: SQVTM, ANQGSEA. Trimming stripped 2 bases from V and 1 base from J, with 12 bases between. CDR3 length equals 14 residues. CDR3 residues: CSVEKTGASYEQYF. CDR3 DNA: TGCAGCGTTGAAAAAACCGGGGCTTCCTACGAGCAGTACTTC.

This clonotype occurred a few times. The chain combines TRBV7-8 with TRBJ1-5, with D uncertain. The CDR3 is made up of 15 amino acids. The V and J ends lost 1 base and 0 bases respectively, with 7 bases between them. Germline loops: CDR1 SGHVS, CDR2 FQNEAQ. CDR3 in DNA: TGTGCCAGCAGCTTAGACCGGCTTAGCAATCAGCCCCAGCATTTT. Residues: CASSLDRLSNQPQHF.

This clonotype was picked up many times. V gene TRBV7-2 combines with J gene TRBJ1-2, with D perhaps matching TRBD1 (6 bases). Germline V gene lookup returns CDR1 SGHTA and CDR2 FQGNSA. V lost 9 bases and J lost 4, with 15 bases in between. The CDR3 contains 13 residues. CDR3 loop: CASEKGGSYGYTF. The CDR3 DNA sequence: TGTGCCAGTGAGAAGGGGGGTTCCTATGGCTACACCTTC.

This clonotype has a handful of counts. The chain has TRBV4-3 and TRBJ2-7; TRBD2 agrees at 7 bases. This CDR3 contains 17 residues. V shed 0 bases and J 3 bases; nucleotides not matched to a gene: 11. CDR1 and CDR2 (germline): LGHNA, YSLEER. In nucleotides, the CDR3 is TGCGCCAGCAGCCAAGACAGGAGCGGGATCGGCGGCTACGAGCAGTACTTC. The encoded protein is CASSQDRSGIGGYEQYF.

This clonotype showed up many times. V usage is TRBV5-4 and J usage is TRBJ2-5; 11 nucleotides align to TRBD2. In germline, CDR1 is SGHNT, CDR2 YYREEE (reference sequence). V was clipped by 2 bases and J by 4 bases; unmatched bases: 7. This CDR3 comprises 16 residues. DNA for the CDR3: TGTGCCAGCAGCTTCCGACTAGCGGGGACCGGAGAGACCCAGTACTTC. This codes for CASSFRLAGTGETQYF.

This chain links TRBV5-1 with TRBJ2-7; 8 bases are shared with TRBD1. The CDR3 has 14 residues. V lost 3 bases to trimming and J lost 0 bases; unmatched junction nucleotides: 2. CDR1 is SGHRS and CDR2 is YFSETQ in the germline V gene. The CDR3 nucleotides are TGCGCCAGCAGCTCGACAGGGGACTCCTACGAGCAGTACTTC. This codes for CASSSTGDSYEQYF. The variable domain in full, with the rest retrieved from reference TRBV5-1 and TRBJ2-7, is KAGVTQTPRYLIKTRGQQVTLSCSPISGHRSVSWYQQTPGQGLQFLFEYFSETQRNKGNFPGRFSGRQFSNSRSEMNVSTLELGDSALYLCASSSTGDSYEQYFGPGTRLTVT.

The chain carries TRBV29-1 and TRBJ2-3; no clear D. CDR3 length: 13 residues. V lost 0 bases, J lost 2 bases, and 6 bases lay in between. Germline-derived CDR1 and CDR2 are SQVTM and ANQGSEA. The CDR3: CSVEDLHTDTQYF. The CDR3 DNA follows: TGCAGCGTTGAAGACTTACACACAGATACGCAGTATTTT.

This clonotype was counted many times. V and J are TRBV2 and TRBJ2-5, with D possibly being TRBD1 or TRBD2 (5 bases each). V was clipped by 3 bases and J by 5 bases, with 25 bases between them. The CDR3 length is 18 residues. Germline V gene data show CDR1 as SNHLY and CDR2 as FYNNEI. The CDR3 region is CASSDLRGESVGWETQYF. The CDR3 DNA follows: TGTGCCAGCAGTGATTTAAGAGGGGAATCGGTTGGATGGGAGACCCAGTACTTC.

This clonotype was seen ten or more times. The CDR3 sequence is CASRPTRNTEAFF. The CDR3 region has the DNA TGTGCCAGCAGGCCAACACGGAACACTGAAGCTTTCTTT. This chain connects TRBV12-3 or TRBV12-4 to TRBJ1-1; D unclear. V was trimmed by 6 bases and J by 1 base, leaving 9 bases between them. The CDR3 has 13 amino acids.

V is TRBV18 and J is TRBJ1-1; TRBD1 matches at 9 bases. Germline-derived CDR1 and CDR2 are KGHSH and LQKENI. The trim removed 6 bases at V and 0 bases at J, leaving 14 bases unmatched. CDR3 length equals 18 residues. The CDR3 DNA reads as TGTGCCAGCTCCGCAAAACAGGGGGCGCGGTTAATGAACACTGAAGCTTTCTTT. Its protein is CASSAKQGARLMNTEAFF. The full variable domain, in which reference TRBV18 and TRBJ1-1 provide the parts outside the CDR3, is NAGVMQNPRHLVRRRGQEARLRCSPMKGHSHVYWYRQLPEEGLKFMVYLQKENIIDESGMPKERFSAEFPKEGPSILRIQQVVRGDSAAYFCASSAKQGARLMNTEAFFGQGTRLTVV.

The sample holds many counts of this clonotype. The rearrangement joins TRBV28 to TRBJ1-2; D is uncertain. In germline, CDR1 is MDHEN, CDR2 SYDVKM. The CDR3 spans 16 residues. V dropped 8 bases and J dropped 3 bases, with 22 bases sitting between them. The CDR3 loop is CASSAVSLNAHYGYTF. CDR3 DNA: TGTGCCAGCTCCGCCGTATCCTTGAACGCTCACTATGGCTACACCTTC.

Ten or more counts support this clonotype. The rearrangement joins TRBV2 to TRBJ2-5; possibly TRBD1 for D (6 bases). The V and J ends lost 8 bases and 1 base respectively, with 17 bases between them. The germline CDR1 and CDR2 sequences are SNHLY and FYNNEI. The CDR3 is made up of 15 amino acids. The CDR3 loop reads CASDRKSASQETQYF. As DNA, the CDR3 is TGTGCCAGCGACAGGAAGAGTGCGAGCCAAGAGACCCAGTACTTC.

The chain has TRBV2 and TRBJ2-1, with 8 bases matching TRBD2. The ends lost 6 bases at V and 6 bases at J; junction bases unmatched: 10. This CDR3 spans 15 amino acids. The germline gives CDR1 SNHLY, CDR2 FYNNEI. The CDR3 nucleotides are TGTGCCAGCAGGACTACTAGCGGAGGAGGCAATGAGCAGTTCTTC. It codes for CASRTTSGGGNEQFF.

This chain connects TRBV5-1 to TRBJ2-2; D is possibly TRBD2 (6 bases). The V end was cut by 0 bases, the J end by 0 bases, with 9 bases between. The CDR3 contains 16 residues. Germline CDR1 reads SGHRS; CDR2 reads YFSETQ. The CDR3 reads CASSLGGVTNTGELFF. CDR3 nucleotides: TGCGCCAGCAGCTTGGGGGGGGTGACGAACACCGGGGAGCTGTTTTTT.

This clonotype came up many times. This chain connects TRBV20-1 to TRBJ2-7; D perhaps matches TRBD2 (5 bases). The germline CDR1 and CDR2 sequences are DFQATT and SNEGSKA (reference sequence). V gave up 6 bases and J gave up 0 bases, with 15 bases separating them. This CDR3 region has 14 residues. CDR3 sequence reads: CSAPRAVLSYEQYF. CDR3 coding DNA: TGCAGTGCCCCCCGAGCGGTTCTCTCCTACGAGCAGTACTTC.

This clonotype has only a few counts. The rearrangement joins TRBV6-9 to TRBJ2-2; TRBD2 matches at 9 bases. The J segment lost 5 bases and the V segment lost 3 bases, leaving 10 bases of the junction unmatched. The CDR3 length is 17 residues. The V gene's germline CDR1 is MNHGY and CDR2 SVAAGI. The CDR3 sequence is CASSYSGASGDTGELFF. The CDR3 DNA is TGTGCCAGCAGTTACTCAGGGGCTAGCGGGGATACCGGGGAGCTGTTTTTT.

In this sample, this clonotype turned up a few times. This chain joins TRBV7-2 and TRBJ2-6; D is unclear. Trimming removed 6 bases from V and 0 bases from J, with 9 bases in between. Germline loops: CDR1 SGHTA, CDR2 FQGNSA. This CDR3 is 15 amino acids long. The DNA for the CDR3 is TGTGCCAGCAGTAACCGTATCTCTGGGGCCAACGTCCTGACTTTC. This translates into CASSNRISGANVLTF.

Comment on this clonotype: A junction end diverges from the germline sequence, so it may reflect a read error. The chain couples TRBV7-9 to TRBJ1-3; D is uncertain. Germline CDR1 reads SEHNR; CDR2 reads FQNEAQ (reference sequence). The CDR3 consists of 14 residues. The CDR3 nucleotides read TGTGCCAGCAGCTTAACAGTCTCTGGAAACACCATATGTTTT. Translation: CASSLTVSGNTICF.